Listed here is a single TCR beta chain. The source of the sample is a study of T cell responses to AZD1222 COVID-19 vaccine. This CDR3 is built from 14 residues. CDR1 and CDR2 from the germline V gene are GTSNPN and SVGIG (reference sequence). V gave up 1 base and J gave up 1 base, with 10 bases separating them. Some clones are missing from TCRdb's copy, which holds only in-frame ones; the method was immunoSEQ multiplex PCR. Among approximately 160,000 clones listed, 90% were seen once. This sequence originates from an adult in good health. The chain is built from TRBV30 and TRBJ1-1, with D hard to call. Sequenced here: peripheral blood, sampled on day 0 of AZD1222 vaccination. The CDR3 sequence: CAWSGGGRNTEAFF. Here the CDR3 DNA reads TGTGCCTGGAGTGGCGGAGGGCGGAACACTGAAGCTTTCTTT.